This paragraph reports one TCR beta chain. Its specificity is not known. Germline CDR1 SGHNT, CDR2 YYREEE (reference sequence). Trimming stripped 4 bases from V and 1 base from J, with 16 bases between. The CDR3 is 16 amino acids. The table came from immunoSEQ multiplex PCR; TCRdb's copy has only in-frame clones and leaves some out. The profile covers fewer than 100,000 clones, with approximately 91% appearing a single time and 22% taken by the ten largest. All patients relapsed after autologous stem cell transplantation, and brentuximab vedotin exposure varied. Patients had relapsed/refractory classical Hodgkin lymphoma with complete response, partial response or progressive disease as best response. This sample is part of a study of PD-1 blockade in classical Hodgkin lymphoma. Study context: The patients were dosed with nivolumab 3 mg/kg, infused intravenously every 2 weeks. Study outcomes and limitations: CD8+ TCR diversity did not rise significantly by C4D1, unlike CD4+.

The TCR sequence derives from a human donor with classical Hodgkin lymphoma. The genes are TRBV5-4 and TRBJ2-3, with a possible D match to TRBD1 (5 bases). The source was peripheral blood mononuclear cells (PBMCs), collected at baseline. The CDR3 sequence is CASSHRRVRGTDTQYF. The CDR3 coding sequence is TGTGCCAGCAGCCACCGCAGGGTTCGAGGCACAGATACGCAGTATTTT.